The 18 T cell receptor beta chains in this list originate from one sample, sequenced in a study of OX40 agonist ivuxolimab in advanced cancers. The protocol was immunoSEQ multiplex PCR, while the TCRdb copy is restricted to in-frame clones and leaves out a portion. In the table there are about 76,000 clones, roughly 87% of which are singletons. Sequences were derived from CD4+ or CD8+ T cells sorted from blood, sampled in a trial of the OX40 agonist ivuxolimab. These receptors all come from an adult with an advanced solid tumor such as melanoma, head and neck, liver or kidney cancer.

V and J are TRBV9 and TRBJ1-2, with a possible D match to TRBD1 (6 bases). V was pared by 0 bases and J by 2 bases, with 17 bases between. From germline, CDR1 is SGDLS and CDR2 YYNGEE. CDR3 length: 17 residues. The CDR3 region is CASSVGGALGLNYGYTF. The CDR3 bases are TGTGCCAGCAGCGTAGGGGGGGCCTTGGGTCTCAACTATGGCTACACCTTC.

The rearrangement joins TRBV4-1 to TRBJ2-7; tentatively, D is TRBD2 (5 bases). The germline CDR1 and CDR2 sequences are MGHRA and YSYEKL. The CDR3 spans 12 residues. Trimming took 4 bases from V and 6 from J, leaving 10 bases between them. The CDR3 reads CASSPIGGEQYF. The CDR3 coding sequence is TGCGCCAGCAGCCCGATTGGAGGCGAGCAGTACTTC.

The V call is TRBV6-6, the J call TRBJ1-4; possible D gene TRBD1, 5 bases. The CDR3 runs 14 residues. CDR1 is MNHNY, CDR2 SVGAGI, per germline (reference sequence). V lost 4 bases and J lost 3, with 9 bases in between. The CDR3 sequence: CASSLEGSNEKLFF. As DNA, the CDR3 is TGTGCCAGCAGTTTAGAGGGGTCTAATGAAAAACTGTTTTTT.

The chain joins TRBV2 to TRBJ2-1; 7 bases align to TRBD1. Germline V gives CDR1 SNHLY, CDR2 FYNNEI. Losses at the gene ends were 8 bases for V and 1 base for J; bases not matched to a gene: 2. This CDR3 is built from 13 residues. The CDR3 DNA reads TGTGCCAGCGGGGGACAGTCCTACAATGAGCAGTTCTTC. It is translated as CASGGQSYNEQFF.

The chain is built from TRBV5-1 and TRBJ2-3; D possibly corresponds to TRBD1 (5 bases). Germline V gives CDR1 SGHRS, CDR2 YFSETQ. V was clipped by 5 bases and J by 1 base, with 8 bases between them. The CDR3 totals 13 residues. This CDR3 is CASRGPGTDTQYF. CDR3 DNA sequence: TGCGCCAGCAGGGGGCCGGGCACAGATACGCAGTATTTT.

The sample holds a few counts of this clone. The chain links TRBV4-1 to TRBJ1-5, with unresolved D. Between the trimmed V and J ends, which lost 1 base and 6 bases, there was a span of 16 bases. Germline V gene lookup returns CDR1 MGHRA and CDR2 YSYEKL. This CDR3 comprises 16 residues. The CDR3 region has the DNA TGCGCCAGCAGCCAAGTGTTGAGAGGAACTGTTCAGCCCCAGCATTTT. The encoded protein is CASSQVLRGTVQPQHF.

The CDR3 region is CASSLGPGQGHYEQYF. The CDR3 bases are TGTGCCAGCAGCTTAGGCCCGGGACAGGGCCACTACGAGCAGTACTTC. The chain employs TRBV7-8 and TRBJ2-7, with 9 bases that match TRBD1. V gave up 1 base and J gave up 3 bases; unmatched junction bases: 7. There are 16 residues in the CDR3. The germline CDR1 and CDR2 sequences are SGHVS and FQNEAQ.

This sequence joins TRBV9 and TRBJ1-6, with D tentatively TRBD1 (6 bases). There are 16 residues in the CDR3. The germline V gene has CDR1 SGDLS and CDR2 YYNGEE. Trimming took 4 bases from V and 10 from J, leaving 21 bases between them. CDR3: CASSPASATGYSPLHF. CDR3 DNA sequence: TGTGCCAGCAGCCCCGCCAGCGCAACAGGGTACTCACCCCTCCACTTT.

The chain has TRBV5-5 and TRBJ2-7; D is possibly TRBD1 (7 bases). Trimming took off 4 bases at V and 6 bases at J, with 20 bases between the two ends. This CDR3 has 15 amino acids. Germline V CDR1 and CDR2: SGHKS, YYEKEE (reference sequence). This CDR3 is CASSKTGAGDSEQYF. The CDR3 region has the DNA TGTGCCAGCAGCAAAACAGGGGCAGGGGACTCCGAGCAGTACTTC.

J is TRBJ2-1 and V is TRBV11-2, with 11 bases that match TRBD2. This CDR3 is 13 amino acids long. V lost 5 bases and J lost 8; bases outside the gene matches: 2. Germline CDR1 and CDR2: SGHAT and FQNNGV. CDR3 in DNA: TGTGCCAGCAGCCGACTAGCGGGATATGAGCAGTTCTTC. Protein sequence: CASSRLAGYEQFF.

The chain joins TRBV7-2 to TRBJ2-1; possible D gene TRBD1, 5 bases. In germline, CDR1 is SGHTA, CDR2 FQGNSA. The V end was cut by 6 bases, the J end by 7 bases, with 16 bases between. This CDR3 is 14 amino acids long. As DNA, the CDR3 is TGTGCCAGCAGTTTTCGGACCCAGGGTAATGAGCAGTTCTTC. Translating it yields CASSFRTQGNEQFF.

This sequence joins TRBV10-3 and TRBJ2-2, with 7 bases that match TRBD1. CDR1 is ENHRY and CDR2 is SYGVKD in the germline V gene. The CDR3 consists of 16 residues. The J segment lost 2 bases and the V segment lost 0 bases, leaving 3 bases of the junction unmatched. The CDR3 protein is CAISESGTANTGELFF. The CDR3 nucleotides are TGTGCCATCAGTGAGTCGGGGACAGCTAACACCGGGGAGCTGTTTTTT.

Regarding this clone: The same CDR3 arises from other DNA sequences in this sample as well. This chain joins TRBV5-1 and TRBJ1-1; the D is unclear. The V gene's germline CDR1 is SGHRS and CDR2 YFSETQ. The V end was cut by 0 bases, the J end by 6 bases, with 15 bases between. This CDR3 comprises 15 residues. CDR3 in DNA: TGCGCCAGCAGCTTGGGGCTGACTGAGGTGGCTGAAGCTTTCTTT. The encoded protein is CASSLGLTEVAEAFF.

The chain links TRBV11-1 to TRBJ2-3, with 7 bases fitting TRBD1. This CDR3 spans 15 amino acids. Germline CDR1 and CDR2: SGHAT and FQDESV (reference sequence). Trimming took 4 bases from V and 2 from J; bases not matched to a gene: 6. The CDR3 spells CASSSSGQPTDTQYF. CDR3 sequence (DNA): TGTGCCAGCAGCTCCTCGGGACAGCCCACAGATACGCAGTATTTT.

The chain has TRBV28 and TRBJ2-1; 10 nucleotides agree with TRBD1. The CDR3 loop spans 15 amino acids. The V gene's germline CDR1 is MDHEN and CDR2 SYDVKM. The ends lost 5 bases at V and 7 bases at J; junction bases unmatched: 8. The CDR3 protein is CASSSRTGGRNEQFF. For the CDR3, the DNA is TGTGCCAGCAGTAGCCGGACAGGGGGAAGGAATGAGCAGTTCTTC.

The chain carries TRBV10-1 and TRBJ2-2, with TRBD2 identical over 14 bases. The CDR3 runs 17 residues. V shed 11 bases, J shed 4 bases, and the junction held 12 bases outside the gene matches. Germline CDR1 is WNHNN and CDR2 is SYGVQD (reference sequence). CDR3 amino acids: CAGEPGLAGESTGELFF. Written as DNA, the CDR3 is TGCGCCGGAGAGCCGGGACTAGCGGGAGAAAGCACCGGGGAGCTGTTTTTT.

The chain combines TRBV7-2 with TRBJ2-3; tentative D call: TRBD2 (7 bases). This CDR3 is built from 15 residues. Germline values: CDR1 SGHTA, CDR2 FQGNSA. Deletions cut 0 bases from V and 4 bases from J, with 11 bases between. The CDR3 sequence is CASSLAGGRPDTQYF. CDR3 nucleotide sequence: TGTGCCAGCAGCTTAGCCGGGGGGCGCCCAGATACGCAGTATTTT.

The chain carries TRBV5-1 and TRBJ2-3; 15 bases match TRBD2. Trimming at V came to 4 bases and at J to 5 bases, leaving 8 bases not matched to a gene. Germline values: CDR1 SGHRS, CDR2 YFSETQ. The CDR3 has 17 amino acids. CDR3 in amino acids: CASSGGLAGGPGDTQYF. CDR3 nucleotides: TGCGCCAGCAGCGGCGGACTAGCGGGAGGGCCGGGAGATACGCAGTATTTT.